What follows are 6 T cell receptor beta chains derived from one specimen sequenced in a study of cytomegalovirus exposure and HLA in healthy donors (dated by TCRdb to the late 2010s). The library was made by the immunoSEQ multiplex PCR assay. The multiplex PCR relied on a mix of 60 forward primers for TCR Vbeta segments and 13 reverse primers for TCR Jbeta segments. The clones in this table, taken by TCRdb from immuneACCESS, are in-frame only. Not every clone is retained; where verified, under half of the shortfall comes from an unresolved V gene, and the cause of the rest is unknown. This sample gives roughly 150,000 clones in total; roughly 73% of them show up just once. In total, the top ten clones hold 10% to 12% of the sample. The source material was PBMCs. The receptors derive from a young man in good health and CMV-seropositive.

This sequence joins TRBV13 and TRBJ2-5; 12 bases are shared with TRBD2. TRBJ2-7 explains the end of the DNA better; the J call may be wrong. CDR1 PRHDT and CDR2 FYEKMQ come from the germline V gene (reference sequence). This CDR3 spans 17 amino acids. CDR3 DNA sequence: TGTGCCAGCAGCTGGCAAGCACTAGCGGGAGGAGCCTACGAGCAGTACTTC. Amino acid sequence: CASSWQALAGGAYEQYF.

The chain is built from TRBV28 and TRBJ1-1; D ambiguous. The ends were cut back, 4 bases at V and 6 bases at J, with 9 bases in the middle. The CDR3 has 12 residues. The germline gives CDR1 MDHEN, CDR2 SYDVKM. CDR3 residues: CASSSDSAEAFF. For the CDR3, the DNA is TGTGCCAGCAGTTCCGATTCGGCTGAAGCTTTCTTT.

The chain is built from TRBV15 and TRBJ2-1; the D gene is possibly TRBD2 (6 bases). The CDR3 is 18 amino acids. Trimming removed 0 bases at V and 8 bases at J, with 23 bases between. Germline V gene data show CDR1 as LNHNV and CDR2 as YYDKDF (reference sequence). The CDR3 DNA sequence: TGTGCCACCAGCAGAGAAGTTGCGTCGGGACTGCCCTGGGATGAGCAGTTCTTC. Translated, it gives CATSREVASGLPWDEQFF. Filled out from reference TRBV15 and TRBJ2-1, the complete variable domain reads DAMVIQNPRYQVTQFGKPVTLSCSQTLNHNVMYWYQQKSSQAPKLLFHYYDKDFNNEADTPDNFQSRRPNTSFCFLDIRSPGLGDTAMYLCATSREVASGLPWDEQFFGPGTRLTVL.

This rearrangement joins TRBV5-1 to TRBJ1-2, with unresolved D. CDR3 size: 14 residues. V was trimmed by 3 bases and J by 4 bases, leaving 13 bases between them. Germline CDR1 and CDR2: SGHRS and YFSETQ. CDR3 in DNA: TGCGCCAGCAGCTCGGAAGAGGCGGCCTATGGCTACACCTTC. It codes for CASSSEEAAYGYTF.

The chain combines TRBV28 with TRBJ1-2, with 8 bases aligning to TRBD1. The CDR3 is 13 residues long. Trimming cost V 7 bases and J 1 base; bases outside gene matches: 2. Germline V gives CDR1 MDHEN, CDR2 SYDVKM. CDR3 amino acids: CASTTGVNYGYTF. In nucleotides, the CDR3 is TGTGCCAGCACGACAGGGGTTAACTATGGCTACACCTTC.

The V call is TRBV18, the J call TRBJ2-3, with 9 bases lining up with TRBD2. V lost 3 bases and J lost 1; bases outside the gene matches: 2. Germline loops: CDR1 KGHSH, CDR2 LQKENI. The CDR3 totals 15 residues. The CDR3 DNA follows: TGTGCCAGCTCACCTAGGACTAGCGGCACAGATACGCAGTATTTT. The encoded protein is CASSPRTSGTDTQYF.